These 10 T cell receptor beta chains were all obtained from the same sample, sequenced in a study of T cell clonality in common variable immunodeficiency. Using immunoSEQ multiplex PCR, the repertoire was profiled, and TCRdb retains in-frame clones only, with some absent. Listed for the sample are about 45,000 clones, none seen a single time. Sequenced input: peripheral blood mononuclear cells. These receptors were obtained from a person aged 18 to 70 in good health.

This clone was seen at least ten times. The read gets to within 3 residues of the CDR3 end, and the germline J gene fills in the rest. This sample includes further DNA sequences coding for the same CDR3. The chain is built from TRBV5-6 and TRBJ2-7, with 8 bases lining up with TRBD2. V dropped 0 bases and J dropped 2; count of bases not matched to a gene: 4. Germline V lookup: CDR1 SGHDT, CDR2 YYEEEE. The CDR3 extends over 15 amino acids. Partial CDR3 DNA: TGTGCCAGCAGCTTGGCCGGGAGGGGGACCTACGAG. It is translated as CASSLAGRGTYE. The full CDR3 sequence reads CASSLAGRGTYEQYF.

This clone was detected many times. Sequencing ends 3 residues short of the CDR3 end; the germline J gene provides the rest. The V call is TRBV4-2, the J call TRBJ1-5; D call uncertain. This CDR3 region has 16 residues. Germline-derived CDR1 and CDR2 are LGHNA and YNFKEQ. The covered CDR3 bases are TGTGCCAGCAGCCAAGATAAGGCTAGCCCACCTCGTCCC. It codes for CASSQDKASPPRP. The whole CDR3 is CASSQDKASPPRPQHF.

This clone came up many times. With the read ending 3 residues before the CDR3 end, the germline J gene is used to fill in that end. The chain links TRBV2 to TRBJ1-2, with a tentative D call TRBD1 (5 bases). V dropped 0 bases and J dropped 2 bases, with 13 bases sitting between them. Germline assignment: CDR1 SNHLY and CDR2 FYNNEI. This CDR3 has 16 amino acids. The CDR3 protein is CASSEASGRVNYGYTF. CDR3 DNA (partial): TGTGCCAGCAGTGAAGCTTCAGGCAGGGTCAACTATGGC.

This clone occurred many times. From the germline J gene comes the end of the CDR3, since the read stops 3 residues before it. The chain links TRBV4-1 to TRBJ2-3, with 9 bases aligning to TRBD2. In germline, CDR1 is MGHRA, CDR2 YSYEKL. V shed 4 bases, J shed 7 bases, and the junction held 15 bases outside the gene matches. There are 17 residues in the CDR3. The DNA read from the CDR3 is TGCGCCAGCAGCCCTCGTGCTAGCGGGGCCGATGGGAATACG. It yields the protein CASSPRASGADGNT. The CDR3 in its entirety is CASSPRASGADGNTQYF.

This clone appeared a few times. Read data end 3 residues before the CDR3 end; the end is taken from the germline J gene. The chain recombines TRBV10-2 with TRBJ1-1; 7 bases line up with TRBD1. This CDR3 is 15 amino acids long. J lost 3 bases, V lost 4 bases, and 8 bases had no gene match. CDR1 is WSHSY and CDR2 is SAAADI in the germline V gene. The CDR3 sequence: CASSGAGTADTEAFF. The CDR3 DNA, read in part, is TGCGCCAGCAGTGGCGCCGGGACAGCAGACACTGAA.

This clone was seen at least ten times. The read halts 3 residues ahead of the CDR3 end, with the missing end drawn from the germline J gene. The rearrangement joins TRBV12-3 or TRBV12-4 to TRBJ2-5, with D hard to call. The CDR3 consists of 13 residues. Trimming stripped 5 bases from V and 2 bases from J, with 9 bases between. The sequenced part of the CDR3 DNA is TGTGCCAGCAGTAGGTTCTTGCAAGAGACC. Its translation: CASSRFLQET. The CDR3 as a whole reads CASSRFLQETQYF.

This clone was seen ten or more times. The CDR3 end lies 3 residues beyond the end of the read and is filled in from the germline J gene. The rearrangement links TRBV19 to TRBJ1-1, with a tentative D call TRBD1 (6 bases). V was cut by 2 bases and J by 1 base, with 14 bases left in between. Germline assignment: CDR1 LNHDA and CDR2 SQIVND (reference sequence). The CDR3 contains 16 residues. The CDR3: CASSIFRGRGNTEAFF. The part of the CDR3 DNA that was read is TGTGCCAGTAGTATATTCAGGGGCCGCGGGAACACTGAA. Filled out from reference TRBV19 and TRBJ1-1, the complete variable domain reads DGGITQSPKYLFRKEGQNVTLSCEQNLNHDAMYWYRQDPGQGLRLIYYSQIVNDFQKGDIAEGYSVSREKKESFPLTVTSAQKNPTAFYLCASSIFRGRGNTEAFFGQGTRLTVV.

Comment on this clone: The read falls 3 residues short of the CDR3 end, and the missing part is taken from the germline J gene. The V gene is TRBV7-9, the J gene TRBJ2-7, with D possibly TRBD1 on 6 matching bases. Per germline, CDR1 SEHNR and CDR2 FQNEAQ (reference sequence). The CDR3 covers 14 residues. V lost 6 bases and J 5 bases, leaving 17 bases between the germline ends. The CDR3 reads CASRPDRSIDEQYF. The covered CDR3 bases are TGTGCCAGCAGGCCCGACAGGTCTATAGACGAG.

This clone appeared many times. The read ends 3 residues shy of where the CDR3 ends; the end is completed using the germline J gene. The rearrangement links TRBV20-1 to TRBJ2-3; 15 nucleotides line up with TRBD2. V gave up 4 bases and J gave up 8 bases; unmatched junction bases: 13. The CDR3 sequence is 17 residues long. Germline assignment: CDR1 DFQATT and CDR2 SNEGSKA (reference sequence). CDR3 DNA, as far as it was read: TGCAGTGCTAAAAATCAAAGGACTAGCGGGGGGGGCGGTACG. This sequence encodes CSAKNQRTSGGGGT. The full CDR3 sequence reads CSAKNQRTSGGGGTQYF.

This clone came up many times. The sequenced fragment ends 3 residues before the CDR3 boundary, so the rest is inferred from the germline J gene. The rearrangement links TRBV20-1 to TRBJ2-1; D may be TRBD1 or TRBD2 (5 bases each). Between the trimmed V and J ends, which lost 3 bases and 4 bases, there was a span of 13 bases. Germline V gene data show CDR1 as DFQATT and CDR2 as SNEGSKA (reference sequence). The CDR3 length is 14 residues. The sequenced CDR3 bases are TGCAGTGCTAGTGAGGGGAAAGGTTACAATGAG. It specifies CSASEGKGYNE. The CDR3, in full, reads CSASEGKGYNEQFF.